The TCR beta chain under discussion was sequenced for a study of T cells expressing NK-cell markers. Reprocessing the 5' RACE reads, TCRdb reports a single entry for every CDR3 protein and omits DNA. The sample has around 280,000 distinct CDR3 sequences. This CDR3 has 13 amino acids. Germline assignment: CDR1 LNHDA and CDR2 SQIVND (reference sequence). The sequence derives from a man between 18 and 35 years old in good health. The sample was blood T cells: a sorted CD56 or NKG2C T cell subset, CD4+ or CD8+ T cells, or bulk PBMC T cells (not recorded which). This chain links TRBV19 with TRBJ1-5; TCRdb returns TRBD1, unconfirmable since there is no DNA. This chain's CDR3 is CASNEAGIQPQHF. Full variable domain (remainder filled in from reference TRBV19 and TRBJ1-5): DGGITQSPKYLFRKEGQNVTLSCEQNLNHDAMYWYRQDPGQGLRLIYYSQIVNDFQKGDIAEGYSVSREKKESFPLTVTSAQKNPTAFYLCASNEAGIQPQHFGDGTRLSIL.